A single sample is the source of the 12 T cell receptor beta chains below, sequenced in a study of cytomegalovirus exposure and HLA in healthy donors (dated by TCRdb to 2017 to 2019). Library method: the immunoSEQ multiplex PCR assay. A mixture of 60 forward primers for TCR Vbeta segments and 13 reverse primers for TCR Jbeta segments was used in the multiplex PCR. Entries here come from immuneACCESS through TCRdb and include only in-frame sequences with V and J called. Some clones fail to appear in such tables; in the studies checked, an unresolved V gene covers under half of the shortfall, and the cause of the remainder is unknown. The sample records 140,000 to 150,000 clones, 65% to 80% of which are singletons. Approximately 3.8% of the sample comes from the top ten. The sequenced sample was PBMCs. All receptors come from a male donor in good health and CMV-seronegative.

This rearrangement joins TRBV2 to TRBJ2-3, with 9 bases identical to TRBD2. Trimming removed 5 bases from V and 6 bases from J; junction bases left unmatched: 9. The CDR3 loop spans 15 amino acids. Germline values: CDR1 SNHLY, CDR2 FYNNEI. CDR3: CASSHQRGDVDTQYF. The CDR3 coding sequence is TGTGCCAGCAGTCACCAGCGGGGGGACGTGGATACGCAGTATTTT. The variable domain in full, completed from reference TRBV2 and TRBJ2-3, reads EPEVTQTPSHQVTQMGQEVILRCVPISNHLYFYWYRQILGQKVEFLVSFYNNEISEKSEIFDDQFSVERPDGSNFTLKIRSTKLEDSAMYFCASSHQRGDVDTQYFGPGTRLTVL.

CDR3 loop: CASRKAGSYEQYF. CDR3 sequence (DNA): TGTGCCAGCAGAAAAGCGGGATCCTACGAGCAGTACTTC. This rearrangement joins TRBV27 to TRBJ2-7, with 7 bases aligning to TRBD2. Trimming at V came to 6 bases and at J to 1 base, leaving 3 bases not matched to a gene. From germline, CDR1 is MNHEY and CDR2 SMNVEV (reference sequence). The CDR3 is 13 amino acids.

V and J are TRBV7-6 and TRBJ1-4; 8 nucleotides match TRBD1. Germline V gene data show CDR1 as SGHVS and CDR2 as FNYEAQ. V lost 3 bases to trimming and J lost 14 bases; unmatched junction nucleotides: 11. The CDR3 loop spans 14 amino acids. CDR3 DNA sequence: TGTGCCAGCAGCTTTCAGACAGGGGAGGGTTCTCTGTTTTTT. Its translation is CASSFQTGEGSLFF.

The chain combines TRBV27 with TRBJ2-7; 12 positions agree with TRBD1. V dropped 5 bases and J dropped 5; count of bases not matched to a gene: 4. The germline gives CDR1 MNHEY, CDR2 SMNVEV (reference sequence). The CDR3 extends over 14 amino acids. This CDR3 is CASSLGTGGHEQYF. The CDR3 bases are TGTGCCAGCAGTCTCGGGACAGGGGGCCACGAGCAGTACTTC.

The CDR3 DNA sequence: TGTGCCAGCAGCCCCCGGGGGGATTGGGCTGAGCAGTTCTTC. It is translated as CASSPRGDWAEQFF. The chain is built from TRBV27 and TRBJ2-1, with 7 bases lining up with TRBD2. This CDR3 is built from 14 residues. After removal of 6 bases from V and 9 bases from J, the junction contained 11 bases not matched to a gene. Germline CDR1 MNHEY, CDR2 SMNVEV (reference sequence).

This chain joins TRBV10-3 and TRBJ1-5; D gene uncertain. This CDR3 has 15 amino acids. From germline, CDR1 is ENHRY and CDR2 SYGVKD. V shed 4 bases and J shed 11 bases, with 21 bases lying between them. CDR3 nucleotides: TGTGCCATCAGTGTCGGAAGGACTCAAACCCAGGCCCAGCATTTT. Translation gives CAISVGRTQTQAQHF.

The DNA for the CDR3 is TGTGCCAGCAGGGCGGGGACAGGTAACGTTGTTGAGCAGTTCTTC. It specifies CASRAGTGNVVEQFF. This chain uses TRBV6-1 with TRBJ2-1; 8 bases agree with TRBD1. The CDR3 loop spans 15 amino acids. Trimming removed 6 bases from V and 9 bases from J; junction bases left unmatched: 13. Germline V gives CDR1 MNHNS, CDR2 SASEGT.

The chain is built from TRBV7-9 and TRBJ2-3; no firm D call. Trimming cost V 7 bases and J 1 base, with 12 bases left between them. The CDR3 is made up of 14 amino acids. Per the germline V gene, CDR1 is SEHNR and CDR2 is FQNEAQ (reference sequence). This chain's CDR3 is CASTRLRGTDTQYF. The CDR3 bases are TGTGCCAGCACCAGACTTAGAGGCACAGATACGCAGTATTTT. Variable domain in full (rest from reference TRBV7-9 and TRBJ2-3): DTGVSQNPRHKITKRGQNVTFRCDPISEHNRLYWYRQTLGQGPEFLTYFQNEAQLEKSRLLSDRFSAERPKGSFSTLEIQRTEQGDSAMYLCASTRLRGTDTQYFGPGTRLTVL.

The CDR3 sequence: CAWSVQGGNIQYF. The CDR3 bases are TGTGCCTGGAGTGTACAAGGGGGCAATATTCAGTACTTC. V is TRBV30 and J is TRBJ2-4; 7 bases match TRBD1. The CDR3 length is 13 residues. Germline V gene data show CDR1 as GTSNPN and CDR2 as SVGIG (reference sequence). The trim removed 0 bases at V and 10 bases at J, leaving 6 bases unmatched.

V is TRBV27 and J is TRBJ2-1; TRBD2 matches at 10 bases. V shed 5 bases and J 6 bases; nucleotides not matched to a gene: 13. Germline V gene data show CDR1 as MNHEY and CDR2 as SMNVEV (reference sequence). The length of the CDR3 is 17 residues. The DNA of the CDR3 is TGTGCCAGCAGTCCGCTAGCGGGAGTTCAAAACGGCAATGAGCAGTTCTTC. As protein: CASSPLAGVQNGNEQFF.

J is TRBJ1-2 and V is TRBV5-1; D unresolved. This CDR3 spans 15 amino acids. V was trimmed by 2 bases and J by 6 bases, leaving 17 bases between them. Per germline, CDR1 SGHRS and CDR2 YFSETQ. The CDR3 here is CASSFRRGNLDGYTF. The CDR3 nucleotides read TGCGCCAGCAGCTTCCGTAGAGGGAATCTGGATGGCTACACCTTC. The entire variable domain, with the rest obtained from reference TRBV5-1 and TRBJ1-2, is as follows: KAGVTQTPRYLIKTRGQQVTLSCSPISGHRSVSWYQQTPGQGLQFLFEYFSETQRNKGNFPGRFSGRQFSNSRSEMNVSTLELGDSALYLCASSFRRGNLDGYTFGSGTRLTVV.

This clone has more than one count but fewer than ten. The rearrangement links TRBV10-3 to TRBJ1-1; 9 bases line up with TRBD1. Germline loops: CDR1 ENHRY, CDR2 SYGVKD. The CDR3 covers 14 residues. The V segment lost 4 bases and the J segment 7 bases; nucleotides outside the gene matches: 7. The CDR3 here is CAISGQGGSGEAFF. CDR3 sequence (DNA): TGTGCCATCAGTGGACAGGGGGGGAGTGGTGAAGCTTTCTTT.